These 8 T cell receptor beta chains share one sample of origin, sequenced in a study of shared clonotypes between healthy human individuals. Clones were read by immunoSEQ multiplex PCR, and TCRdb kept only the in-frame ones, dropping some. The sample records 1.5 million to 1.9 million clones, approximately 98% being singletons. Material for sequencing was naive CD4+ T cells sorted from blood. Sample subset: CD45RA+ positively selected. Receptors were obtained from a man aged 30 to 45 in good health.

V and J are TRBV2 and TRBJ2-1, with D uncertain. The CDR3 extends over 15 amino acids. Germline values: CDR1 SNHLY, CDR2 FYNNEI. The V end was cut by 7 bases, the J end by 8 bases, with 21 bases between. The CDR3 DNA reads as TGTGCCAGCACCCGCGAAGGAGACCTGGGCGATGAGCAGTTCTTC. This encodes CASTREGDLGDEQFF.

This chain connects TRBV28 to TRBJ2-6; D might be TRBD2 (5 bases). The CDR3 consists of 17 residues. The ends were cut back, 3 bases at V and 1 base at J, with 13 bases in the middle. The V gene's germline CDR1 is MDHEN and CDR2 SYDVKM. CDR3 nucleotides: TGTGCCAGCAGTTTCGGCGCAGGACTTTCTGGGGCCAACGTCCTGACTTTC. Protein: CASSFGAGLSGANVLTF.

The V gene is TRBV5-8, the J gene TRBJ2-1, with D unresolved. The CDR3 loop spans 16 amino acids. CDR1 is SGHTS and CDR2 is YDEGEE in the germline V gene. V was pared by 0 bases and J by 5 bases, with 15 bases between. The CDR3 DNA reads TGTGCCAGCAGCTTGGTCATAGCTCAGGAAGACAATGAGCAGTTCTTC. Amino acids: CASSLVIAQEDNEQFF.

V gene TRBV7-2 combines with J gene TRBJ2-3, with 14 bases that match TRBD2. The CDR3 has 16 amino acids. Germline lookup yields CDR1 SGHTA and CDR2 FQGNSA. The V segment lost 3 bases and the J segment 4 bases; nucleotides outside the gene matches: 3. This chain's CDR3 is CASSFRGLAGADTQYF. The CDR3 DNA is TGTGCCAGCAGCTTCCGGGGACTAGCGGGAGCAGATACGCAGTATTTT.

The chain couples TRBV5-5 to TRBJ2-1, with 8 positions matching TRBD2. In germline, CDR1 is SGHKS, CDR2 YYEKEE (reference sequence). After removal of 0 bases from V and 8 bases from J, the junction contained 4 bases not matched to a gene. The CDR3 consists of 14 residues. As DNA, the CDR3 is TGTGCCAGCAGCTTGGGCGGGAGGACCCATGAGCAGTTCTTC. This sequence encodes CASSLGGRTHEQFF.

This chain connects TRBV27 to TRBJ2-4, with D possibly matching TRBD1 (6 bases). The CDR3 covers 16 residues. Germline V gene sequence: CDR1 MNHEY, CDR2 SMNVEV (reference sequence). V lost 5 bases and J lost 0, with 14 bases in between. The CDR3 bases are TGTGCCAGCAGTGGTACAGGGCGACTAGCCAAAAACATTCAGTACTTC. It is translated as CASSGTGRLAKNIQYF.

The gene calls are TRBV27 and TRBJ2-6; 7 bases line up with TRBD1. With 4 bases clipped from V and 4 bases from J, the junction kept 10 bases outside the gene matches. The CDR3 is made up of 17 amino acids. Germline V gene lookup returns CDR1 MNHEY and CDR2 SMNVEV (reference sequence). This chain's CDR3 is CASSSAHRGSGANVLTF. As DNA, the CDR3 is TGTGCCAGCAGTTCCGCCCACAGGGGTTCCGGGGCCAACGTCCTGACTTTC.

The chain carries TRBV5-1 and TRBJ2-3; D might be TRBD2 (6 bases). The CDR3 runs 14 residues. V lost 4 bases and J lost 6, with 15 bases in between. In germline, CDR1 is SGHRS, CDR2 YFSETQ. The CDR3 region is CASSPRERGDTQYF. The CDR3, as DNA: TGCGCCAGCAGCCCGCGGGAACGAGGGGATACGCAGTATTTT.